This T cell receptor (beta chain) was identified in a study of cytomegalovirus exposure and HLA in healthy donors. About the study: Around 80 million unique TCRs from HLA-typed donors were held in an early data release.

Study results and limitations: What was likely a sequencing artifact was a cluster of highly shared sequence variants. Most of the CMV-associated TCR beta chains (in a later analysis) appeared to be HLA-restricted. Exclusion applied to some V segments, including TRBV6-2 and TRBV6-3, as they were indistinguishable.

The study ran its PCR with 60 Vbeta and 13 Jbeta primers. Repertoires were generated with immunoSEQ multiplex PCR, while TCRdb's copy carries only in-frame clones and drops some. The table has about 140,000 clones, approximately 64% seen once. On this clone: Its cognate antigen is unknown. Distinct nucleotide sequences in the sample also encode this CDR3.

The CDR3 is made up of 14 amino acids. V shed 6 bases and J 3 bases; nucleotides not matched to a gene: 6. Germline assignment: CDR1 KGHSH and CDR2 LQKENI. The origin of this receptor is a woman aged 40 to 50 in good health and CMV-seronegative. Sequencing was performed on PBMCs. The rearrangement joins TRBV18 to TRBJ1-1; TRBD1 matches 8 bases. CDR3 DNA: TGTGCCAGCTCTCGCACAGGGGGGGACACTGAAGCTTTCTTT. Translating it yields CASSRTGGDTEAFF.